This T cell receptor beta chain was sequenced for a study of cytomegalovirus exposure and HLA in healthy donors. Clones were sequenced by immunoSEQ multiplex PCR, and TCRdb holds only the in-frame ones, with some missing. The data contain a few hundred thousand clones, around four fifths of them singletons. Germline V gene sequence: CDR1 SGHRS, CDR2 YFSETQ. The CDR3 has 14 residues. Trimming cost V 4 bases and J 5 bases; bases outside gene matches: 7. The V and J genes are TRBV5-1 and TRBJ2-7; TRBD2 aligns across 9 bases. This receptor was taken from a woman in her 30s in good health and CMV-seropositive. Input material: PBMCs. In DNA, the CDR3 is TGCGCCAGCAGCCTGGGACTAGCATCGCACGAGCAGTACTTC. Translation: CASSLGLASHEQYF.